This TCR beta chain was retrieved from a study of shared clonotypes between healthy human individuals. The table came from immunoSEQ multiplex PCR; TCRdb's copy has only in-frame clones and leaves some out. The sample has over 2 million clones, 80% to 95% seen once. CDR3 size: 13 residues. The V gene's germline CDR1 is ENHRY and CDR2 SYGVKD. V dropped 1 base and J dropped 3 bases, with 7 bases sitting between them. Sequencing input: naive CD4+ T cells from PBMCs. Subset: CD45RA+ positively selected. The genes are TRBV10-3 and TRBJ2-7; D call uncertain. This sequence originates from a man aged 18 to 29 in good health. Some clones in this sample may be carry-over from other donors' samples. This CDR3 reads CAISEYTYYEQYF. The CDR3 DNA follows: TGTGCCATCAGTGAGTACACCTACTACGAGCAGTACTTC.